The 21 T cell receptor beta chains given below trace back to one sample, sequenced in a study of blood T cell repertoires in COVID-19. The data were produced by immunoSEQ multiplex PCR, yet TCRdb's version contains in-frame clones alone and is incomplete. Of about 160,000 clones in the sample, more than 85% were seen once. Input material: peripheral blood. The origin of the receptors is a man aged 60 to 75 with COVID-19, enrolled during active disease.

The rearrangement links TRBV7-9 to TRBJ2-3; 13 bases are shared with TRBD2. Trimming at V came to 3 bases and at J to 4 bases, leaving 7 bases not matched to a gene. This CDR3 contains 17 residues. Per germline, CDR1 SEHNR and CDR2 FQNEAQ (reference sequence). CDR3 DNA: TGTGCCAGCAGCTTGGGACTAGCGGGGAGTCGGGCAGATACGCAGTATTTT. It is translated as CASSLGLAGSRADTQYF.

The chain's CDR3 is CASSLYRDRPSEKLFF. CDR3 DNA: TGTGCCAGCAGCCTATACCGGGACAGGCCGAGTGAAAAACTGTTTTTT. V and J are TRBV7-2 and TRBJ1-4; TRBD1 matches at 8 bases. The CDR3 totals 16 residues. In germline, CDR1 is SGHTA, CDR2 FQGNSA. V gave up 5 bases and J gave up 7 bases; unmatched junction bases: 12.

This rearrangement joins TRBV9 to TRBJ1-1; D remains ambiguous. CDR1 is SGDLS, CDR2 YYNGEE, per germline. Trimming cost V 5 bases and J 1 base, with 12 bases left between them. The CDR3 runs to 14 residues. CDR3: CASSYTTGNTEAFF. The CDR3 DNA follows: TGTGCCAGCAGTTATACGACGGGGAACACTGAAGCTTTCTTT. Variable domain in full (rest from reference TRBV9 and TRBJ1-1): DSGVTQTPKHLITATGQRVTLRCSPRSGDLSVYWYQQSLDQGLQFLIQYYNGEERAKGNILERFSAQQFPDLHSELNLSSLELGDSALYFCASSYTTGNTEAFFGQGTRLTVV.

The chain has TRBV29-1 and TRBJ2-7; possible D gene TRBD2, 6 bases. V was shortened by 7 bases and J by 4 bases, with 11 bases between the two germline ends. Germline CDR1 is SQVTM and CDR2 is ANQGSEA. There are 11 residues in the CDR3. CDR3 in DNA: TGCAGCGCGTGGAGGGGATACGAGCAGTACTTC. Residues: CSAWRGYEQYF.

The V gene is TRBV28, the J gene TRBJ1-2, with a tentative D call TRBD1 (5 bases). Germline lookup yields CDR1 MDHEN and CDR2 SYDVKM. V was clipped by 7 bases and J by 4 bases, with 10 bases between them. The CDR3 is made up of 12 amino acids. CDR3 DNA sequence: TGTGCCAGCACAGGGTCTCCCTATGGCTACACCTTC. Translation gives CASTGSPYGYTF.

V and J are TRBV5-1 and TRBJ2-3, with TRBD2 matching over 9 bases. Germline V CDR1 and CDR2: SGHRS, YFSETQ. This CDR3 is built from 15 residues. Trimming cost V 2 bases and J 2 bases; bases outside gene matches: 3. The CDR3 is CASSFERGDTDTQYF. DNA for the CDR3: TGCGCCAGCAGCTTCGAGCGGGGGGACACAGATACGCAGTATTTT.

V and J are TRBV2 and TRBJ2-4; 11 bases are a match to TRBD2. The CDR3 contains 16 residues. V dropped 8 bases and J dropped 1; count of bases not matched to a gene: 7. Germline lookup yields CDR1 SNHLY and CDR2 FYNNEI. As DNA, the CDR3 is TGTGCCAGCGCAACTAGCGGGAGCTTTGCCAAAAACATTCAGTACTTC. It specifies CASATSGSFAKNIQYF. Full variable domain (outside the CDR3, taken from reference TRBV2 and TRBJ2-4): EPEVTQTPSHQVTQMGQEVILRCVPISNHLYFYWYRQILGQKVEFLVSFYNNEISEKSEIFDDQFSVERPDGSNFTLKIRSTKLEDSAMYFCASATSGSFAKNIQYFGAGTRLSVL.

The chain has TRBV19 and TRBJ2-5; 11 nucleotides match TRBD1. The V gene end was trimmed by 1 base and the J gene end by 2 bases; junction bases not matched to a gene: 6. Germline-derived CDR1 and CDR2 are LNHDA and SQIVND (reference sequence). The CDR3 extends over 17 amino acids. Here the CDR3 DNA reads TGTGCCAGTAGTATAGGGGGGACAGGGGGTAATCAAGAGACCCAGTACTTC. Translated, it gives CASSIGGTGGNQETQYF.

The rearrangement uses TRBV4-3 and TRBJ1-3, with D unclear. Per germline, CDR1 LGHNA and CDR2 YSLEER. The CDR3 is 13 residues long. V gave up 6 bases and J gave up 0 bases, with 6 bases separating them. The CDR3 coding sequence is TGCGCCAGCAGGCCAGACTCTGGAAACACCATATATTTT. Translated, it gives CASRPDSGNTIYF.

The chain couples TRBV4-1 to TRBJ1-2; D remains unclear. Trimming took off 1 base at V and 2 bases at J, with 11 bases between the two ends. This CDR3 is 15 amino acids long. The germline V gene has CDR1 MGHRA and CDR2 YSYEKL. The CDR3 nucleotides are TGCGCCAGCAGCCAAGCCGGGGTAACGAACTATGGCTACACCTTC. Translating it yields CASSQAGVTNYGYTF.

This clone appeared once. The chain uses TRBV5-5 and TRBJ1-4; maybe TRBD1 (6 bases). Between the trimmed V and J ends, which lost 4 bases and 6 bases, there was a span of 16 bases. Germline V gives CDR1 SGHKS, CDR2 YYEKEE (reference sequence). This CDR3 spans 15 amino acids. The CDR3 nucleotides read TGTGCCAGCAGCCCGTGGCAGGGGCCCGATGAAAAACTGTTTTTT. Its translation: CASSPWQGPDEKLFF.

With respect to this clone: At the DNA level, this CDR3 is encoded by other sequences in the same sample as well. The V and J genes are TRBV19 and TRBJ2-7; TRBD1 matches at 9 bases. V shed 5 bases and J 3 bases; nucleotides not matched to a gene: 8. CDR3 length: 15 residues. CDR1 and CDR2 from the germline V gene are LNHDA and SQIVND (reference sequence). In nucleotides, the CDR3 is TGTGCCAGTAGTTTGGGACAGGGACCAATCTACGAGCAGTACTTC. Translating gives CASSLGQGPIYEQYF.

The chain recombines TRBV5-4 with TRBJ2-2; D is uncertain. The CDR3 has 12 residues. V lost 2 bases, J lost 8 bases, and 7 bases lay in between. The germline CDR1 and CDR2 sequences are SGHNT and YYREEE (reference sequence). CDR3 in amino acids: CASSLWSGELFF. In DNA, the CDR3 is TGTGCCAGCAGCTTATGGAGTGGGGAGCTGTTTTTT.

J is TRBJ2-4 and V is TRBV2, with TRBD2 matching 8 bases. Germline V gene lookup returns CDR1 SNHLY and CDR2 FYNNEI. The J segment lost 7 bases and the V segment lost 6 bases, leaving 11 bases of the junction unmatched. This CDR3 is 15 amino acids long. The CDR3 sequence is CASRALAVRGNIQYF. For the CDR3, the DNA is TGTGCCAGCAGGGCACTAGCGGTCCGGGGGAACATTCAGTACTTC.

This clone was seen once. CDR3 DNA sequence: TGCGCCAGCAGCTTGGGACTAGCGGAGACGCAGTTCTTC. It specifies CASSLGLAETQFF. The chain links TRBV5-1 to TRBJ2-1; 9 bases are shared with TRBD2. The CDR3 runs to 13 residues. V gave up 0 bases and J gave up 12 bases; unmatched junction bases: 4. Per germline, CDR1 SGHRS and CDR2 YFSETQ.

The chain is built from TRBV18 and TRBJ1-1; D gene uncertain. This CDR3 has 13 residues. The germline V and J ends were trimmed by 8 bases and 0 bases, with 10 bases remaining between them. Germline CDR1 KGHSH, CDR2 LQKENI. CDR3 protein: CASTKAVNTEAFF. CDR3 DNA: TGTGCCAGCACAAAAGCGGTGAACACTGAAGCTTTCTTT. Full variable domain (remainder filled in from reference TRBV18 and TRBJ1-1): NAGVMQNPRHLVRRRGQEARLRCSPMKGHSHVYWYRQLPEEGLKFMVYLQKENIIDESGMPKERFSAEFPKEGPSILRIQQVVRGDSAAYFCASTKAVNTEAFFGQGTRLTVV.

The rearrangement joins TRBV7-9 to TRBJ1-2; 7 positions agree with TRBD1. CDR1 is SEHNR and CDR2 is FQNEAQ in the germline V gene (reference sequence). With V trimmed by 5 bases and J by 6 bases, 9 bases remained unmatched. The length of the CDR3 is 14 residues. CDR3 sequence: CASSVGGKTDGYTF. The CDR3 DNA sequence: TGTGCCAGCAGCGTAGGGGGCAAAACGGATGGCTACACCTTC.

This chain connects TRBV5-8 to TRBJ2-7, with a tentative D call TRBD1 (6 bases). This CDR3 comprises 14 residues. The V end was cut by 2 bases, the J end by 4 bases, with 13 bases between. Germline CDR1 and CDR2: SGHTS and YDEGEE. CDR3 loop: CASSFRTDLYEQYF. For the CDR3, the DNA is TGTGCCAGCAGCTTCCGGACAGACCTTTACGAGCAGTACTTC.

This clone was seen only a few times. The chain carries TRBV19 and TRBJ1-1; D perhaps matches TRBD1 (6 bases). From germline, CDR1 is LNHDA and CDR2 SQIVND (reference sequence). V was clipped by 4 bases and J by 1 base, with 10 bases between them. CDR3 length: 14 amino acids. This CDR3 is CASSNQGQNTEAFF. DNA for the CDR3: TGTGCCAGTAGTAACCAGGGGCAGAACACTGAAGCTTTCTTT. Full variable domain (missing parts from reference TRBV19 and TRBJ1-1): DGGITQSPKYLFRKEGQNVTLSCEQNLNHDAMYWYRQDPGQGLRLIYYSQIVNDFQKGDIAEGYSVSREKKESFPLTVTSAQKNPTAFYLCASSNQGQNTEAFFGQGTRLTVV.

The V call is TRBV2, the J call TRBJ1-6; TRBD1 agrees at 7 bases. This CDR3 comprises 15 residues. V was clipped by 7 bases and J by 7 bases; unmatched bases: 10. Germline V gene sequence: CDR1 SNHLY, CDR2 FYNNEI. The CDR3 sequence is CASKKTQGVNSPLHF. The CDR3 DNA reads TGTGCCAGCAAAAAAACGCAGGGGGTCAATTCACCCCTCCACTTT. Supplemented by reference TRBV2 and TRBJ1-6, the full variable domain reads EPEVTQTPSHQVTQMGQEVILRCVPISNHLYFYWYRQILGQKVEFLVSFYNNEISEKSEIFDDQFSVERPDGSNFTLKIRSTKLEDSAMYFCASKKTQGVNSPLHFGNGTRLTVT.

This chain uses TRBV5-1 with TRBJ1-1; 7 positions match TRBD1. V shed 4 bases, J shed 0 bases, and the junction held 6 bases outside the gene matches. Germline CDR1 reads SGHRS; CDR2 reads YFSETQ. CDR3 length: 15 residues. The CDR3 region is CASSPRTGMNTEAFF. In DNA, the CDR3 is TGCGCCAGCAGCCCGCGGACAGGCATGAACACTGAAGCTTTCTTT. Variable domain in full (rest from reference TRBV5-1 and TRBJ1-1): KAGVTQTPRYLIKTRGQQVTLSCSPISGHRSVSWYQQTPGQGLQFLFEYFSETQRNKGNFPGRFSGRQFSNSRSEMNVSTLELGDSALYLCASSPRTGMNTEAFFGQGTRLTVV.